This entry concerns a single T cell receptor (beta chain). The antigen is not known. The CDR3 extends 3 residues past the end of the read, so its final part is completed from the germline J gene. Assay: immunoSEQ multiplex PCR; the TCRdb copy retains only in-frame clones and omits some. This sample's table has approximately 15,000 clones. The sample belongs to a study of T cells in women clearing cervical HPV infection. Findings and caveats of the study: Associations may precede or follow infection; HPV-specific or memory T cells were not isolated.

Each participant carried one incident cervical HPV16 infection only. Germline assignment: CDR1 MNHEY and CDR2 SVGEGT. This CDR3 has 15 residues. The material sequenced was blood buffy coat. This clonotype originated in a woman aged 18 to 69 with a cervical HPV16 infection that either progressed to CIN3+ or cleared (not recorded which). V is TRBV6-2 or TRBV6-3 and J is TRBJ1-2; TRBD1 aligns across 10 bases. This chain's CDR3 is CASNSPGQGRFGYTF. The sequenced part of the CDR3 DNA is TGTGCCAGTAATTCTCCGGGACAGGGGCGGTTCGGC.